The T cell receptor beta chain described here comes from a study of PD-L1 blockade in urothelial cancer. Specified time point: peripheral blood 6 weeks after treatment start. The germline gives CDR1 SNHLY, CDR2 FYNNEI. The CDR3 sequence is 16 residues long. V dropped 7 bases and J dropped 6 bases, with 24 bases sitting between them. Assay: immunoSEQ multiplex PCR; the TCRdb copy retains only in-frame clones and omits some. The sample shows about 120,000 clones, around 89% of them seen only once. Sample: PBMCs, taken around atezolizumab (anti-PD-L1) treatment. This clonotype originated in a man in his 60s with urothelial cancer. The chain couples TRBV2 to TRBJ1-1; D is perhaps TRBD1 (6 bases). Here the CDR3 reads CASTTPGGGALAEAFF. The CDR3 DNA follows: TGTGCCAGCACCACACCCGGCGGGGGGGCGTTGGCTGAAGCTTTCTTT.